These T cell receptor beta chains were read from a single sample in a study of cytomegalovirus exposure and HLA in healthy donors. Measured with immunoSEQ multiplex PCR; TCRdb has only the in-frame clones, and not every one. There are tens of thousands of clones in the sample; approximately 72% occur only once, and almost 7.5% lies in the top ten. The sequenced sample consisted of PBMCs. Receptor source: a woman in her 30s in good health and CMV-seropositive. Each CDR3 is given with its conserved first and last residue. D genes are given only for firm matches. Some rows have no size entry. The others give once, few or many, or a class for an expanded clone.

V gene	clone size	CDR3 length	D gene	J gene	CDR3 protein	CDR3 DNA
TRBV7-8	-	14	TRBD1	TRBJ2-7	CASSRTGSPYEQYF	TGTGCCAGCAGCCGGACAGGTTCACCCTACGAGCAGTACTTC
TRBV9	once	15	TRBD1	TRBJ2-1	CASSVAGQVYNEQFF	TGTGCCAGCAGCGTAGCAGGACAGGTTTACAATGAGCAGTTCTTC
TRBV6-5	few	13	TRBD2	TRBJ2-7	CASTTSDSYEQYF	TGTGCCAGCACGACTAGCGACTCCTACGAGCAGTACTTC
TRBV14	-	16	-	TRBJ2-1	CASSQERGLGASEQFF	TGTGCCAGCAGCCAAGAACGCGGCTTGGGGGCTAGTGAGCAGTTCTTC
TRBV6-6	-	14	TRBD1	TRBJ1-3	CASNQGVTGNTIYF	TGTGCCAGCAACCAGGGGGTCACTGGAAACACCATATATTTT
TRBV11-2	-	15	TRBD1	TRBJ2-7	CASSANRGPGYEQYF	TGTGCCAGCAGCGCTAACAGGGGGCCAGGCTACGAGCAGTACTTC
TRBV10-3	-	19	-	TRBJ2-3	CAISNQRTDRPDFTDTQYF	TGTGCCATCAGTAACCAGAGGACAGACCGACCAGATTTCACAGATACGCAGTATTTT
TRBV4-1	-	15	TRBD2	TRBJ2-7	CASSQELAGWYEQYF	TGCGCCAGCAGCCAGGAACTAGCGGGATGGTACGAGCAGTACTTC
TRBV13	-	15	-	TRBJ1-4	CASSSRAGWAEKLFF	TGTGCCAGCAGCTCCAGGGCAGGGTGGGCGGAAAAACTGTTTTTT
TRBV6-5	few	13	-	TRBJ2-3	CASSYGGPDTQYF	TGTGCCAGCAGTTACGGAGGCCCAGATACGCAGTATTTT
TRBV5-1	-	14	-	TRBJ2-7	CASSLGGDSYEQYF	TGCGCCAGCAGCTTGGGGGGGGACTCCTACGAGCAGTACTTC
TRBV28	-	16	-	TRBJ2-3	CASSLRGGIGTDTQYF	TGTGCCAGCAGTTTAAGGGGCGGGATCGGAACAGATACGCAGTATTTT
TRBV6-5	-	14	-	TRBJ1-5	CASSYSSGDQPQHF	TGTGCCAGCAGTTACTCGAGCGGGGATCAGCCCCAGCATTTT
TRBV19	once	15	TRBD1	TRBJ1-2	CASSAVGQGAYGYTF	TGTGCCAGTAGCGCCGTCGGACAGGGTGCCTATGGCTACACCTTC
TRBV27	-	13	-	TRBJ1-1	CASSLRENTEAFF	TGTGCCAGCAGTTTACGCGAGAACACTGAAGCTTTCTTT
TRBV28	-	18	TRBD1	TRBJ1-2	CASIGDRGLSSSNYGYTF	TGTGCCAGCATTGGGGACAGGGGTTTATCTTCGTCTAACTATGGCTACACCTTC
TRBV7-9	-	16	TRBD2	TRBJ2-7	CASSSLAGAPHYEQYF	TGTGCCAGCAGCTCCTTAGCGGGAGCCCCTCACTACGAGCAGTACTTC
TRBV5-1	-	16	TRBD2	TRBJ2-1	CASSFLQRGRAHEQFF	TGCGCCAGCAGCTTTTTGCAGCGCGGGAGGGCCCATGAGCAGTTCTTC
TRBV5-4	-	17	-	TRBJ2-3	CASSFSAAALRTDTQYF	TGTGCCAGCAGCTTTAGTGCGGCGGCCTTACGAACAGATACGCAGTATTTT
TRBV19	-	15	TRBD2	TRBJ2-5	CASSSSGPGGETQYF	TGTGCCAGTAGTTCTAGCGGTCCTGGGGGGGAGACCCAGTACTTC
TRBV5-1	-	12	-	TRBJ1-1	CASSLRTDEAFF	TGCGCCAGCAGCTTACGGACAGATGAAGCTTTCTTT
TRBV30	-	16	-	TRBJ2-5	CAWTRVRGSLQETQYF	TGTGCCTGGACAAGGGTACGAGGGAGCCTCCAAGAGACCCAGTACTTC
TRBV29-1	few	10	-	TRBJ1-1	CSVDGEKAFF	TGCAGCGTTGACGGGGAGAAGGCTTTCTTT
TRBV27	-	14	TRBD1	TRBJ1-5	CANGTGGKIQPQHF	TGTGCCAATGGGACAGGGGGCAAGATTCAGCCCCAGCATTTT
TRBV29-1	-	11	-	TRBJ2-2	CSARNTGELFF	TGCAGCGCCCGGAACACCGGGGAGCTGTTTTTT
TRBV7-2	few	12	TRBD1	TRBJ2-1	CASSFGDRGIFF	TGTGCCAGCAGCTTTGGGGACAGGGGTATATTCTTC
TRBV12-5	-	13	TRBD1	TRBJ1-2	CASGQGGNGGYTF	TGTGCTAGTGGCCAGGGGGGAAACGGGGGCTACACCTTC
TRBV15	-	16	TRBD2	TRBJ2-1	CATSRERGLAGDEQFF	TGTGCCACCAGCAGAGAAAGGGGACTAGCGGGTGATGAGCAGTTCTTC
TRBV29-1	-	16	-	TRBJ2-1	CSVEGSDQSSYNEQFF	TGCAGCGTTGAGGGTAGCGATCAGAGCTCCTACAATGAGCAGTTCTTC
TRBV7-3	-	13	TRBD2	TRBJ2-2	CASSTSVSGELFF	TGTGCCAGCAGCACTAGCGTGTCCGGGGAGCTGTTTTTT
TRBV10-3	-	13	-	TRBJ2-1	CAIGPTGSNEQFF	TGTGCCATCGGACCCACAGGGTCCAATGAGCAGTTCTTC
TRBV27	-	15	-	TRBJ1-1	CASTLRGSTNTEAFF	TGTGCCAGCACCCTCAGGGGAAGCACGAACACTGAAGCTTTCTTT
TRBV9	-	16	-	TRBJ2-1	CASSVVVGGPYNEQFF	TGTGCCAGCAGCGTAGTGGTGGGTGGGCCCTACAATGAGCAGTTCTTC
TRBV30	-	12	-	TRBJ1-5	CAWARGNQPQHF	TGTGCCTGGGCACGGGGCAATCAGCCCCAGCATTTT
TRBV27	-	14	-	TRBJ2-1	CASSSGGDYNEQFF	TGCGCCAGCAGTTCCGGAGGGGATTACAATGAGCAGTTCTTC
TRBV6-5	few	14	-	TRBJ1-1	CASSYSDMNTEAFF	TGTGCCAGCAGTTACTCGGACATGAACACTGAAGCTTTCTTT
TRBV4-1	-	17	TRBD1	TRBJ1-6	CASSPVGLDRGNSPLHF	TGCGCCAGCAGCCCCGTTGGCCTGGACAGGGGGAATTCACCCCTCCACTTT
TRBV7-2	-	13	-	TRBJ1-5	CASSLWSGQPQHF	TGTGCCAGCAGCTTATGGAGCGGGCAGCCCCAGCATTTT
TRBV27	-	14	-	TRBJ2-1	CASSLIGEDNEQFF	TGTGCCAGCAGTTTAATCGGGGAGGACAATGAGCAGTTCTTC
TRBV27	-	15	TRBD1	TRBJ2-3	CASSSWTGDGDTQYF	TGTGCCAGCAGTTCCTGGACAGGAGATGGGGATACGCAGTATTTT
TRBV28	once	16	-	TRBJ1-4	CASTVGGIATNEKLFF	TGTGCCAGCACCGTGGGCGGGATTGCAACTAATGAAAAACTGTTTTTT
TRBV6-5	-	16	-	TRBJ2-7	CASSYSGALLGYEQYF	TGTGCCAGCAGTTACTCGGGGGCTCTACTCGGATACGAGCAGTACTTC
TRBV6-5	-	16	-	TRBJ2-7	CASSYSKQVQGYEQYF	TGTGCCAGCAGTTACTCGAAGCAGGTTCAGGGATACGAGCAGTACTTC
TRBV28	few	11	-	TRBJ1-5	CASHSNQPQHF	TGTGCCAGTCATAGCAATCAGCCCCAGCATTTT
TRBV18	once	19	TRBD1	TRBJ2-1	CASYPGQVWGDSSYNEQFF	TGTGCCAGCTACCCGGGACAGGTGTGGGGGGACAGCTCCTACAATGAGCAGTTCTTC
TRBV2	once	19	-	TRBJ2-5	CASSDSGRSPLAGRETQYF	TGTGCCAGCAGCGACTCCGGACGTAGTCCCTTAGCAGGGCGAGAGACCCAGTACTTC
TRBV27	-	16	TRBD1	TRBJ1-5	CASSPWGTALNQPQHF	TGTGCCAGCAGCCCTTGGGGGACAGCCCTAAATCAGCCCCAGCATTTT
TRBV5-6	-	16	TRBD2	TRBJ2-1	CASSLGSGWGYNEQFF	TGTGCCAGCAGCTTGGGTAGCGGGTGGGGGTACAATGAGCAGTTCTTC
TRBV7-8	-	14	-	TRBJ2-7	CASSTHRDSYEQYF	TGTGCCAGCAGCACCCACAGGGACTCCTACGAGCAGTACTTC
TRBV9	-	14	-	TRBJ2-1	CASSVAYRSGEQFF	TGTGCCAGCAGCGTAGCTTATCGGAGCGGGGAGCAGTTCTTC
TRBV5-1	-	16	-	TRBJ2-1	CASSFLTGASYNEQFF	TGCGCCAGCAGCTTTTTAACGGGAGCCTCCTACAATGAGCAGTTCTTC
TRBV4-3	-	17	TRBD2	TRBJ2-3	CASSQGRAGGIPDTQYF	TGCGCCAGCAGCCAAGGGCGAGCGGGAGGTATTCCAGATACGCAGTATTTT
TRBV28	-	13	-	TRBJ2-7	CASSFEDLYEQYF	TGTGCCAGCAGTTTCGAGGATTTGTACGAGCAGTACTTC
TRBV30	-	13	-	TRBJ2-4	CAGSAGDKSSQYF	TGTGCCGGCTCCGCCGGGGACAAGTCCTCTCAGTACTTC
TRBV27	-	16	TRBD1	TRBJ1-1	CASSLAGTGEGGEAFF	TGTGCCAGCAGTTTAGCCGGGACAGGAGAGGGGGGTGAAGCTTTCTTT
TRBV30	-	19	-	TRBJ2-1	CAWSRGGQGADRSYNEQFF	TGTGCCTGGAGTAGGGGGGGGCAGGGGGCAGATCGCTCCTACAATGAGCAGTTCTTC
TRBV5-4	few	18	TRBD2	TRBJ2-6	CASSGGLAGGSGANVLTF	TGTGCCAGCAGCGGGGGACTAGCGGGTGGCTCTGGGGCCAACGTCCTGACTTTC
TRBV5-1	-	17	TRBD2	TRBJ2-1	CASSSGLAGGPREGQFF	TGCGCCAGCAGCTCCGGACTAGCGGGAGGCCCCCGCGAAGGGCAGTTCTTC
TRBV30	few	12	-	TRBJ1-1	CAWSFLSGEAFF	TGTGCCTGGAGTTTCCTCTCGGGGGAAGCTTTCTTT
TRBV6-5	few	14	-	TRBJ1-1	CASNPARANTEAFF	TGTGCCAGCAACCCAGCGAGGGCAAACACTGAAGCTTTCTTT